Here is one T cell receptor beta chain with its context. The PCR contained 60 Vbeta and 13 Jbeta primers. Study processing details: It was a later analysis that counted roughly 80 million unique TCR beta chains, of which approximately 9.9 million were shared. Clones were read by immunoSEQ multiplex PCR, and TCRdb kept only the in-frame ones, dropping some. The V and J calls and the clone size are those of that table, but D and trimming were determined from the DNA. This table has roughly 200,000 clones, about 77% appearing once. The sample originates from a study of cytomegalovirus exposure and HLA in healthy donors. CDR3 size: 12 residues. Trimming stripped 6 bases from V and 3 bases from J, with 9 bases between. The germline V gene encodes CDR1 MDHEN and CDR2 SYDVKM.

V usage is TRBV28 and J usage is TRBJ2-7; no reliable D call. The clonotype comes from a young woman in good health and CMV-seropositive. Material: PBMCs. The CDR3 is CASSLLYYEQYF. The CDR3 DNA is TGTGCCAGCAGCCTACTTTACTACGAGCAGTACTTC.